This TCR beta chain was found in a study of CD8+ T cells in alopecia areata. Sequencing templates came from extracted RNA that was reverse transcribed into cDNA. Using immunoSEQ multiplex PCR, the repertoire was profiled, and TCRdb retains in-frame clones only, with some absent. The data contain approximately 200,000 clones, more than 55% of them singletons. Treatment defined: oral pan-JAK inhibitor, 5-10 mg twice daily. The CDR3 has 15 amino acids. Germline CDR1 SGHTA, CDR2 FQGNSA. V was trimmed by 4 bases and J by 6 bases, leaving 19 bases between them. The V call is TRBV7-2, the J call TRBJ2-7, with D possibly TRBD2 on 5 matching bases. The clonotype comes from a human donor with alopecia areata. Sample: CD4+ T cells sorted from blood, taken at week 4, from a patient treated with tofacitinib. Written as DNA, the CDR3 is TGTGCCAGCAGCTCCATAGGGCGGGCTCGTGCCGAGCAGTACTTC. As protein: CASSSIGRARAEQYF.